The 25 T cell receptor beta chains below come from one sample, sequenced in a study of T cells in Graves' hyperthyroidism and ophthalmopathy. Amplified regions were TCR beta CDR3 sequences from RNA transcripts. In the first-round RT-PCR of the TCR CDR3, the HTBI primer set was used. MiXCR, run by TCRdb on the multiplex PCR reads, gives a single entry per CDR3 protein. The top ten hold roughly 14% of the sample, which has hundreds of thousands of distinct CDR3 sequences, approximately 14% seen once. Material for sequencing was blood. All receptors derive from a woman between 18 and 29 years old with Graves' hyperthyroidism.

The sample holds a few counts of this clonotype. The rearrangement links TRBV6-1 to TRBJ2-1; 7 nucleotides match TRBD2. V trimming: 7 bases; J trimming: 6 bases; junction bases outside the gene matches: 9. The germline V gene has CDR1 MNHNS and CDR2 SASEGT. This CDR3 has 14 residues. In nucleotides, the CDR3 is TGTGCCAGCAATAATGGACTAGGGATCAATGAGCAGTTCTTC. Its protein product is CASNNGLGINEQFF.

The chain couples TRBV13 to TRBJ2-2, with D perhaps TRBD2 (6 bases). The CDR3 consists of 15 residues. The germline CDR1 and CDR2 sequences are PRHDT and FYEKMQ (reference sequence). V was clipped by 5 bases and J by 9 bases, with 19 bases between them. CDR3 DNA: TGTGCCAGCAGCCTCCAGTCTAGCGAAGGACGGGAGCTGTTTTTT. It translates to CASSLQSSEGRELFF.

The chain has TRBV4-1 and TRBJ2-7; D is ambiguous. Trimming removed 1 base at V and 3 bases at J, with 7 bases between. The CDR3 runs 13 residues. Germline assignment: CDR1 MGHRA and CDR2 YSYEKL. The CDR3 loop reads CASSQAHHYEQYF. The CDR3, as DNA: TGCGCCAGCAGCCAAGCCCACCACTACGAGCAGTACTTC.

With respect to this clonotype: A far larger clone is off by one base, so a read error is likely. The chain uses TRBV5-1 and TRBJ1-2, with a weak D call TRBD1 (5 bases). The CDR3 totals 13 residues. Germline V lookup: CDR1 SGHRS, CDR2 YFSETQ. The CDR3 nucleotides are TGCGCCAACAGCTTGGGGCAGGGCTATGGCTACACCTTC. Its protein product is CANSLGQGYGYTF.

This clonotype was detected ten times or more. The chain recombines TRBV15 with TRBJ1-5, with D unclear. The V end lost 5 bases, the J end lost 5 bases, and 13 bases lay between the germline ends. CDR1 is LNHNV and CDR2 is YYDKDF in the germline V gene (reference sequence). The CDR3 spans 14 residues. The CDR3 DNA reads TGTGCCACCAGCGATTCAGCCACATATCAGCCCCAGCATTTT. Protein: CATSDSATYQPQHF. Together with reference TRBV15 and TRBJ1-5, the CDR3 gives the full variable domain: DAMVIQNPRYQVTQFGKPVTLSCSQTLNHNVMYWYQQKSSQAPKLLFHYYDKDFNNEADTPDNFQSRRPNTSFCFLDIRSPGLGDTAMYLCATSDSATYQPQHFGDGTRLSIL.

This clonotype was recorded many times. The V gene is TRBV2, the J gene TRBJ2-1, with 9 bases aligning to TRBD2. Trimming removed 2 bases from V and 5 bases from J; junction bases left unmatched: 10. Germline CDR1 reads SNHLY; CDR2 reads FYNNEI. The CDR3 covers 17 residues. CDR3 sequence (DNA): TGTGCCAGCAGTGAATTCGTCGGGCTAGCGGGAAACAATGAGCAGTTCTTC. It translates to CASSEFVGLAGNNEQFF.

This clonotype came up many times. The V gene is TRBV3-1, the J gene TRBJ1-2; D remains ambiguous. CDR3 length: 13 amino acids. Trimming left V 4 bases short and J 7 bases short, with 13 bases between. The V gene's germline CDR1 is LGHDT and CDR2 YNNKEL (reference sequence). CDR3 protein: CASSPQRTFGYTF. CDR3 sequence (DNA): TGTGCCAGCAGCCCCCAAAGGACTTTTGGCTACACCTTC.

In its sample, this clonotype was seen many times. This chain links TRBV6-1 with TRBJ2-7; 8 nucleotides line up with TRBD2. CDR1 and CDR2 from the germline V gene are MNHNS and SASEGT. J lost 4 bases, V lost 5 bases, and 13 bases had no gene match. CDR3 length equals 16 residues. The CDR3 nucleotides are TGTGCCAGCAGTTCAAAGAGCGGGAGCCCTGTGTACGAGCAGTACTTC. This gives the protein CASSSKSGSPVYEQYF.

This chain joins TRBV28 and TRBJ1-1; no clear D gene. This CDR3 comprises 16 residues. Germline V gene lookup returns CDR1 MDHEN and CDR2 SYDVKM. Trimming cost V 8 bases and J 0 bases, with 19 bases left between them. The CDR3 DNA reads as TGTGCCAGCGGACTCCTTGGCGACCTATTGAACACTGAAGCTTTCTTT. Protein sequence: CASGLLGDLLNTEAFF.

This rearrangement joins TRBV7-2 to TRBJ1-2; 8 bases align to TRBD1. Germline values: CDR1 SGHTA, CDR2 FQGNSA. The CDR3 totals 15 residues. V trimming: 0 bases; J trimming: 3 bases; junction bases outside the gene matches: 3. The CDR3 loop is CASSLATGVDYGYTF. The CDR3 bases are TGTGCCAGCAGCTTAGCGACAGGGGTCGACTATGGCTACACCTTC.

This clonotype was counted at least ten times. V is TRBV5-1 and J is TRBJ1-1, with D uncertain. CDR3 length: 15 residues. From germline, CDR1 is SGHRS and CDR2 YFSETQ. The ends were cut back, 3 bases at V and 3 bases at J, with 15 bases in the middle. The chain's CDR3 is CASSSAILRDTEAFF. Here the CDR3 DNA reads TGCGCCAGCAGCTCCGCTATTCTAAGGGACACTGAAGCTTTCTTT.

This clonotype was found a few times. The V call is TRBV20-1, the J call TRBJ1-3, with D uncertain. V was shortened by 6 bases and J by 0 bases, with 12 bases between the two germline ends. The CDR3 runs 14 residues. Germline assignment: CDR1 DFQATT and CDR2 SNEGSKA (reference sequence). CDR3 nucleotide sequence: TGCAGTGCGACGGACCGAAGCTCTGGAAACACCATATATTTT. This encodes CSATDRSSGNTIYF.

V usage is TRBV7-3 and J usage is TRBJ2-6; D is perhaps TRBD2 (6 bases). This CDR3 region has 15 residues. Trimming cost V 3 bases and J 3 bases, with 9 bases left between them. Germline V gives CDR1 SGHTA, CDR2 FQGTGA. CDR3 in DNA: TGTGCCAGCAGCTTCGGGCGGGGTGGGGCCAACGTCCTGACTTTC. The encoded protein is CASSFGRGGANVLTF.

This clonotype was detected a few times. The chain's CDR3 is CASSPSLLREGTDTQYF. CDR3 nucleotides: TGTGCCAGCAGTCCCTCCCTCCTACGGGAGGGCACAGATACGCAGTATTTT. The chain combines TRBV6-1 with TRBJ2-3, with 7 nucleotides matching TRBD2. The CDR3 runs to 17 residues. Germline V lookup: CDR1 MNHNS, CDR2 SASEGT. J gave up 1 base and V 5 bases, and 12 bases lay outside the gene matches.

Ten or more counts support this clonotype. V gene TRBV20-1 combines with J gene TRBJ2-3; no clear D gene. Germline V gene sequence: CDR1 DFQATT, CDR2 SNEGSKA (reference sequence). The CDR3 contains 13 residues. Trimming cost V 0 bases and J 3 bases, with 7 bases left between them. CDR3: CSARESVTDTQYF. In nucleotides, the CDR3 is TGCAGTGCTAGAGAAAGTGTGACAGATACGCAGTATTTT.

The rearrangement joins TRBV12-3 or TRBV12-4 to TRBJ2-2, with 7 bases lining up with TRBD1. V lost 2 bases, J lost 5 bases, and 2 bases stayed unmatched. The CDR3 sequence is 14 residues long. The CDR3 DNA follows: TGTGCCAGCAGTTTATCAGGGGGAACCGGGGAGCTGTTTTTT. Translated, it gives CASSLSGGTGELFF.

V is TRBV6-1 and J is TRBJ1-1, with D tentatively TRBD1 (6 bases). The CDR3 consists of 18 residues. CDR1 and CDR2 from the germline V gene are MNHNS and SASEGT. Trimming pared 8 bases from V and 0 bases from J, leaving 25 bases between. Here the CDR3 reads CASSRPQTGRYMNTEAFF. CDR3 bases: TGTGCCAGCTCGAGACCGCAGACAGGTCGCTATATGAACACTGAAGCTTTCTTT.

The sample holds many counts of this clonotype. V is TRBV5-1 and J is TRBJ2-7; 8 bases are a match to TRBD1. This CDR3 region has 12 residues. From germline, CDR1 is SGHRS and CDR2 YFSETQ. V lost 4 bases to trimming and J lost 9 bases; unmatched junction nucleotides: 6. The CDR3 region is CASSPGTGWQYF. Written as DNA, the CDR3 is TGCGCCAGCAGCCCCGGGACAGGATGGCAGTACTTC.

The chain employs TRBV3-1 and TRBJ2-5; 10 bases line up with TRBD2. The ends lost 2 bases at V and 5 bases at J; junction bases unmatched: 2. Looked up from germline, CDR1 is LGHDT and CDR2 is YNNKEL (reference sequence). The CDR3 runs to 14 residues. This CDR3 is CASSQKAGGETQYF. The DNA of the CDR3 is TGTGCCAGCAGCCAAAAAGCGGGAGGGGAGACCCAGTACTTC.

This clonotype was picked up many times. An end of the junction differs from the germline gene, which may be a read error. J is TRBJ2-1 and V is TRBV2; TRBD2 aligns across 8 bases. Germline assignment: CDR1 SNHLY and CDR2 FYNNEI. This CDR3 is built from 16 residues. The CDR3 nucleotides read TGTGCCAGCGGTGATTTAACGGGAGGGCACTACAATGAGCAGTTCTTC. Translation: CASGDLTGGHYNEQFF. The whole variable domain, remainder taken from reference TRBV2 and TRBJ2-1, is EPEVTQTPSHQVTQMGQEVILRCVPISNHLYFYWYRQILGQKVEFLVSFYNNEISEKSEIFDDQFSVERPDGSNFTLKIRSTKLEDSAMYFCASGDLTGGHYNEQFFGPGTRLTVL.

V and J are TRBV7-9 and TRBJ2-1, with TRBD2 matching 16 bases. After removal of 5 bases from V and 9 bases from J, the junction contained 4 bases not matched to a gene. This CDR3 has 15 residues. Germline CDR1 reads SEHNR; CDR2 reads FQNEAQ (reference sequence). This CDR3 is CASSVGLAGGREQFF. Written as DNA, the CDR3 is TGTGCCAGCAGCGTGGGACTAGCGGGAGGGCGTGAGCAGTTCTTC.

The table lists this clonotype with many counts. The V call is TRBV3-1, the J call TRBJ2-2; D is perhaps TRBD1 (5 bases). Germline-derived CDR1 and CDR2 are LGHDT and YNNKEL (reference sequence). The CDR3 length is 16 residues. V lost 1 base and J lost 7, with 16 bases in between. The CDR3: CASSQVPPGLSGELFF. The CDR3 region has the DNA TGTGCCAGCAGCCAAGTTCCCCCAGGGTTAAGCGGGGAGCTGTTTTTT.

The table lists this clonotype with many counts. The V call is TRBV20-1, the J call TRBJ2-7, with 10 bases aligning to TRBD1. CDR3 length: 14 amino acids. CDR1 and CDR2 from the germline V gene are DFQATT and SNEGSKA (reference sequence). Unmatched junction bases numbered 5, after V lost 6 bases and J lost 0 bases. Here the CDR3 DNA reads TGCAGTGCCTGGGACAGGGGCCCCTCCTACGAGCAGTACTTC. Amino acids: CSAWDRGPSYEQYF.

The table lists this clonotype with many counts. The chain employs TRBV13 and TRBJ2-5; D uncertain. From germline, CDR1 is PRHDT and CDR2 FYEKMQ (reference sequence). V dropped 2 bases and J dropped 2 bases, with 15 bases sitting between them. The CDR3 length is 16 residues. CDR3 protein: CASSLRVSAGQETQYF. The CDR3 DNA reads TGTGCCAGCAGCTTACGTGTTAGTGCAGGTCAAGAGACCCAGTACTTC.

Many counts were recorded for this clonotype. The chain joins TRBV20-1 to TRBJ2-3; 7 nucleotides align to TRBD1. The CDR3 consists of 15 residues. The V gene's germline CDR1 is DFQATT and CDR2 SNEGSKA (reference sequence). V shed 3 bases, J shed 6 bases, and the junction held 12 bases outside the gene matches. The CDR3 loop is CSARAYNRGTDTQYF. Written as DNA, the CDR3 is TGCAGTGCTAGGGCGTATAACAGGGGTACGGATACGCAGTATTTT.